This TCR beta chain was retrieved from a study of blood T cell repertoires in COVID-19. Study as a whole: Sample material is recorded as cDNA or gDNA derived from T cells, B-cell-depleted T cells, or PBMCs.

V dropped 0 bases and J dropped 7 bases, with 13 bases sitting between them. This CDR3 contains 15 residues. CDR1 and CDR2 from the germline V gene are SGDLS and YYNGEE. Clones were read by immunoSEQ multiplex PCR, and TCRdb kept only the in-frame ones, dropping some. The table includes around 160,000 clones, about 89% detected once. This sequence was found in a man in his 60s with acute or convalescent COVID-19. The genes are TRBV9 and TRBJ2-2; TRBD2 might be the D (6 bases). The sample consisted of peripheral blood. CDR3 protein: CASSVASAVGGELFF. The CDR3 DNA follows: TGTGCCAGCAGCGTAGCTAGCGCGGTCGGCGGGGAGCTGTTTTTT.